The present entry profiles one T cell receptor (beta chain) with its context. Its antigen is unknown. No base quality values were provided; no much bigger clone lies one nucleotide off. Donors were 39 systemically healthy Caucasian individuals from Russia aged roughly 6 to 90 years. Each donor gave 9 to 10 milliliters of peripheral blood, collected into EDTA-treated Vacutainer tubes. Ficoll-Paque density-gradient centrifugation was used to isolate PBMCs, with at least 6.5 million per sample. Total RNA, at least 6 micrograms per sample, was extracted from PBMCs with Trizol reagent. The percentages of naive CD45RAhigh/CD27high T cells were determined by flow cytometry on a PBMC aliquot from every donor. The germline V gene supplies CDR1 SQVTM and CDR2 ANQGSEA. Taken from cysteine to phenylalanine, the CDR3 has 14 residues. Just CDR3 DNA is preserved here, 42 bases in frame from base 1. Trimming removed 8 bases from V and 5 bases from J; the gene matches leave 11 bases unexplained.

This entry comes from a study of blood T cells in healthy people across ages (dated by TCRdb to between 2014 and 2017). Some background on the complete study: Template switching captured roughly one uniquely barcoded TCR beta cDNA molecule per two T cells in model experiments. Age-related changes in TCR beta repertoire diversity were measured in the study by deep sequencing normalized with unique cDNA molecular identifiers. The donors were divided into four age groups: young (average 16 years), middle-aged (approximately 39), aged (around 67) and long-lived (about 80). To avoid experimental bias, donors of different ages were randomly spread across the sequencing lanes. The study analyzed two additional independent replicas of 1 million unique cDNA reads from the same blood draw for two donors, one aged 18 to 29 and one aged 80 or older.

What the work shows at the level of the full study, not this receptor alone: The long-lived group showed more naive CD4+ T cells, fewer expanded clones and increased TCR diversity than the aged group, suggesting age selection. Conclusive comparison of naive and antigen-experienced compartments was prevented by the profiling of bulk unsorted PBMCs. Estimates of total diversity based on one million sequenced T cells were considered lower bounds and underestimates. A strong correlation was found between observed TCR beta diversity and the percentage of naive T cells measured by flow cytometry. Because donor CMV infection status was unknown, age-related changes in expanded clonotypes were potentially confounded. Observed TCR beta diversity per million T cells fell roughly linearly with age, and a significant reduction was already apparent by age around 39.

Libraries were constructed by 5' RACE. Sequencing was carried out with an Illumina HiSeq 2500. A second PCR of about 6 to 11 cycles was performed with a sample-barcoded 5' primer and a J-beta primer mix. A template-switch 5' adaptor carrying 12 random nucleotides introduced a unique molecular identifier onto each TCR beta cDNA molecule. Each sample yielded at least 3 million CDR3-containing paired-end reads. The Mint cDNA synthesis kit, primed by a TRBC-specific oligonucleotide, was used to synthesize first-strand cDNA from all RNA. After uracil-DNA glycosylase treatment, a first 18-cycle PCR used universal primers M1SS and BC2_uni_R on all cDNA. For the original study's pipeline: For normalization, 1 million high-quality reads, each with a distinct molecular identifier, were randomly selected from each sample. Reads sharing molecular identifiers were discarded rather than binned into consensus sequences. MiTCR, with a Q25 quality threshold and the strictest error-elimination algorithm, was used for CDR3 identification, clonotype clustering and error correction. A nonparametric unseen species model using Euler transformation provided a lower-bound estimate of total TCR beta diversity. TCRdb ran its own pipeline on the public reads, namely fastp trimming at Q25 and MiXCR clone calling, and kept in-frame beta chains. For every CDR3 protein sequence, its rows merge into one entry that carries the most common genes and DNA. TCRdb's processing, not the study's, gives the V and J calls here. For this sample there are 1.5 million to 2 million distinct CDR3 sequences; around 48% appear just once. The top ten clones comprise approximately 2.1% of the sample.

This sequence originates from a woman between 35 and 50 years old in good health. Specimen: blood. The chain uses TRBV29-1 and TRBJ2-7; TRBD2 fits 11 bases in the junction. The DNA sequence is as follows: TGCAGCCTACGGAGACTAGCGGGGTACGACGAGCAGTACTTC. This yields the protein CSLRRLAGYDEQYF.